Listed below are T cell receptor beta chains from one sample, sequenced in a study of cytomegalovirus exposure and HLA in healthy donors. TCRdb's table, derived via immunoSEQ multiplex PCR, lists solely in-frame clones and lacks some. This sample contains about 110,000 clones. The source material was PBMCs. Every receptor here comes from a man in his forties in good health and CMV-seropositive. The CDR3 runs from the conserved cysteine through the conserved F or W. The D gene is left open where the match is weak.

V gene: TRBV6-5; J gene: TRBJ2-6; D gene: -; CDR3 length: 15; CDR3 DNA: TGTGCCAGCAGCATTTGGAGCTCTGGGGCCAACGTCCTGACTTTC; CDR3 protein: CASSIWSSGANVLTF
V gene: TRBV30; J gene: TRBJ2-7; D gene: TRBD2; CDR3 length: 13; CDR3 DNA: TGTGCCTGGAGGGTTAGCGGGACCTACGAGCAGTACTTC; CDR3 protein: CAWRVSGTYEQYF
V gene: TRBV11-2; J gene: TRBJ2-7; D gene: TRBD1; CDR3 length: 14; CDR3 DNA: TGTGCCAGCAGCGACCGACAGGGGCCCTACGAGCAGTACTTC; CDR3 protein: CASSDRQGPYEQYF
V gene: TRBV2; J gene: TRBJ1-5; D gene: -; CDR3 length: 15; CDR3 DNA: TGTGCCAGCAGTGACTCCGGGAGAGGGTTTCAGCCCCAGCATTTT; CDR3 protein: CASSDSGRGFQPQHF
V gene: TRBV27; J gene: TRBJ2-7; D gene: -; CDR3 length: 12; CDR3 DNA: TGTGCCAGCGGGGGGAGGTTTGGTGAGCAGTACTTC; CDR3 protein: CASGGRFGEQYF
V gene: TRBV10-1; J gene: TRBJ1-6; D gene: -; CDR3 length: 14; CDR3 DNA: TGCGCCAGCAGTGAGAGACCGGCGGGTTCACCCCTCCACTTT; CDR3 protein: CASSERPAGSPLHF
V gene: TRBV9; J gene: TRBJ2-3; D gene: -; CDR3 length: 14; CDR3 DNA: TGTGCCAGCAGCGTACAGGCCAGCACAGATACGCAGTATTTT; CDR3 protein: CASSVQASTDTQYF
V gene: TRBV5-6; J gene: TRBJ2-5; D gene: -; CDR3 length: 14; CDR3 DNA: TGTGCCAGCAGCTCTACAGGAAAGCAAGAGACCCAGTACTTC; CDR3 protein: CASSSTGKQETQYF
V gene: TRBV4-1; J gene: TRBJ1-3; D gene: TRBD1; CDR3 length: 16; CDR3 DNA: TGCGCCAGCAGCTACGAAGACAGGGTGGCTAGAAACACCATATATTTT; CDR3 protein: CASSYEDRVARNTIYF
V gene: TRBV5-4; J gene: TRBJ2-1; D gene: TRBD2; CDR3 length: 16; CDR3 DNA: TGTGCCAGCAGCTCCCTGACTAGCACGACCGGTGATGAGCAGTTCTTC; CDR3 protein: CASSSLTSTTGDEQFF
V gene: TRBV2; J gene: TRBJ2-2; D gene: -; CDR3 length: 20; CDR3 DNA: TGTGCCAGCAGTGCCTCCCAGCCGAACCGCGACAGAGCGAACACCGGGGAGCTGTTTTTT; CDR3 protein: CASSASQPNRDRANTGELFF
V gene: TRBV6-6; J gene: TRBJ2-4; D gene: TRBD2; CDR3 length: 16; CDR3 DNA: TGTGCCAGCAGTCGCTGGACTAGCGGGAGGGAGAACATTCAGTACTTC; CDR3 protein: CASSRWTSGRENIQYF
V gene: TRBV15; J gene: TRBJ1-5; D gene: TRBD1; CDR3 length: 16; CDR3 DNA: TGTGCCACCAGCAGAGAATCCGACAGGGCTTCTCAGCCCCAGCATTTT; CDR3 protein: CATSRESDRASQPQHF
V gene: TRBV7-9; J gene: TRBJ1-1; D gene: TRBD1; CDR3 length: 14; CDR3 DNA: TGTGCCAGCAGCTTAGGTCAGGGGGTTCGTGAAGCTTTCTTT; CDR3 protein: CASSLGQGVREAFF
V gene: TRBV6-1; J gene: TRBJ2-3; D gene: -; CDR3 length: 14; CDR3 DNA: TGTGCCAGCAAGTACCCAGGGTTAACAGATACGCAGTATTTT; CDR3 protein: CASKYPGLTDTQYF
V gene: TRBV5-1; J gene: TRBJ2-4; D gene: -; CDR3 length: 14; CDR3 DNA: TGCGCCAGCACTCCCGGGGGTAGCAAAAACATTCAGTACTTC; CDR3 protein: CASTPGGSKNIQYF
V gene: TRBV4-2; J gene: TRBJ1-4; D gene: -; CDR3 length: 15; CDR3 DNA: TGTGCCAGCAGCCAATTCCTCTCAACTAATGAAAAACTGTTTTTT; CDR3 protein: CASSQFLSTNEKLFF
V gene: TRBV6-1; J gene: TRBJ2-1; D gene: TRBD1; CDR3 length: 11; CDR3 DNA: TGTGCCAGTGCAGGGGGCAATGAGCAGTTCTTC; CDR3 protein: CASAGGNEQFF
V gene: TRBV2; J gene: TRBJ2-2; D gene: TRBD2; CDR3 length: 18; CDR3 DNA: TGTGCCAGCAGCGCGACTAGCGGGGGCCTCTCGAACACCGGGGAGCTGTTTTTT; CDR3 protein: CASSATSGGLSNTGELFF
V gene: TRBV27; J gene: TRBJ2-2; D gene: -; CDR3 length: 15; CDR3 DNA: TGTGCCAGCACCCAGAGGGGACTCTTTGACGGGGAGCTGTTTTTT; CDR3 protein: CASTQRGLFDGELFF
V gene: TRBV25-1; J gene: TRBJ2-5; D gene: -; CDR3 length: 14; CDR3 DNA: TGTGCCAGCAGTTCTTCAGGGATCGGAGAGACCCAGTACTTC; CDR3 protein: CASSSSGIGETQYF
V gene: TRBV5-4; J gene: TRBJ2-7; D gene: TRBD2; CDR3 length: 18; CDR3 DNA: TGTGCCAGCAGCTTGGGAGGTAGCGGGAGGCCGAGCTCCTACGAGCAGTACTTC; CDR3 protein: CASSLGGSGRPSSYEQYF
V gene: TRBV28; J gene: TRBJ2-1; D gene: TRBD2; CDR3 length: 19; CDR3 DNA: TGTGCCAGCAGTTTATTACTGGGGACTAGCGGGAGGAAGGAGAATGAGCAGTTCTTC; CDR3 protein: CASSLLLGTSGRKENEQFF